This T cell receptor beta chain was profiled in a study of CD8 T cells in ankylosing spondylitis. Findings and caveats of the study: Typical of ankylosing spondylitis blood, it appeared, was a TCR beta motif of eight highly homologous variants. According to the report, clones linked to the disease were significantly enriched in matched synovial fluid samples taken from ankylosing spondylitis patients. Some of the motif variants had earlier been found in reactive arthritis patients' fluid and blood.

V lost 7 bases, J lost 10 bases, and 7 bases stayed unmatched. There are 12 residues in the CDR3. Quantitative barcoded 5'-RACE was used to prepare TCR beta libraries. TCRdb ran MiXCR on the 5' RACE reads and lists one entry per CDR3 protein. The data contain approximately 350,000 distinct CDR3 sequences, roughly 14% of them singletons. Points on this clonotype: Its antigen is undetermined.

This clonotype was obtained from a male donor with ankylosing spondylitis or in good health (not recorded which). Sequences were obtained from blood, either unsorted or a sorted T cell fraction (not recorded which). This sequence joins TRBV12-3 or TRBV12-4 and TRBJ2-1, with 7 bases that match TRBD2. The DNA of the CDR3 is TGTGCCAGCACCACTTACGGGAGGGAGCAGTTCTTC. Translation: CASTTYGREQFF.